A selection of T cell receptor beta chains follows, all from one sample in a study of blood T cell repertoires in COVID-19. The assay was immunoSEQ multiplex PCR, and TCRdb's table has in-frame clones only and misses some. This sample has a few hundred thousand clones; approximately 90% occur once, and the top ten carry approximately 6%. The specimen was peripheral blood. These receptors all come from a woman in her fifties or sixties with COVID-19, enrolled during active disease. The CDR3 runs from the conserved cysteine through the conserved F or W. A D gene is named only where the DNA matches it firmly. Rows may omit the clone size; those that give it use once, few, many or a size class.

len	j_gene	v_gene	abundance	d_gene	CDR3aa	CDR3nt
13	TRBJ2-1	TRBV27	-	TRBD2	CASRPGLGDEQFF	TGTGCCAGCAGACCGGGACTAGGGGATGAGCAGTTCTTC
17	TRBJ2-3	TRBV29-1	-	TRBD2	CSTTSGSPMEPSDTQYF	TGCAGCACAACTAGCGGGAGCCCGATGGAGCCGTCAGATACGCAGTATTTT
18	TRBJ2-1	TRBV28	-	TRBD2	CASSSLAGGRESYNEQFF	TGTGCCAGCAGCTCTCTAGCGGGGGGAAGAGAGTCCTACAATGAGCAGTTCTTC
16	TRBJ2-5	TRBV4-1	-	TRBD1	CASSRTSGTGEETQYF	TGCGCCAGCAGCCGGACCTCCGGGACAGGGGAAGAGACCCAGTACTTC
15	TRBJ1-2	TRBV18	once	TRBD1	CASSPRDDRGSGYTF	TGTGCCAGCTCACCCCGCGACGACAGGGGGTCTGGCTACACCTTC
15	TRBJ1-1	TRBV7-2	-	TRBD1	CASSLGGTGGTEAFF	TGTGCCAGCAGCTTAGGGGGGACAGGGGGCACTGAAGCTTTCTTT
11	TRBJ1-5	TRBV12-5	-	-	CASGPTGPQHF	TGTGCTAGTGGTCCCACCGGGCCCCAGCATTTT
15	TRBJ1-5	TRBV15	once	-	CATSRGAGAVQPQHF	TGTGCCACCAGCAGAGGGGCAGGGGCTGTCCAGCCCCAGCATTTT
17	TRBJ2-3	TRBV4-3	-	TRBD1	CASSQGLDRGSLVTQYF	TGCGCCAGCAGCCAAGGACTGGACAGGGGTTCGTTGGTTACGCAGTATTTT
15	TRBJ2-3	TRBV19	-	TRBD1	CASGPGTGGTDTQYF	TGTGCCAGTGGTCCCGGGACAGGGGGCACAGATACGCAGTATTTT
15	TRBJ1-1	TRBV7-9	-	-	CASSLGGRGFTEAFF	TGTGCCAGCAGCTTAGGGGGTCGGGGATTCACTGAAGCTTTCTTT
15	TRBJ2-3	TRBV19	-	TRBD2	CATRDSGRVTDTQYF	TGTGCCACCCGAGACAGCGGGAGAGTCACAGATACGCAGTATTTT
14	TRBJ2-7	TRBV6-6	once	TRBD2	CASSYSGGDYEQYF	TGTGCCAGCAGTTACTCGGGAGGGGACTACGAGCAGTACTTC
13	TRBJ1-2	TRBV5-4	once	TRBD1	CASSTGQGYGYTF	TGTGCCAGCAGCACCGGACAGGGCTATGGCTACACCTTC
15	TRBJ1-2	TRBV2	-	TRBD1	CASISGTGFYYGYTF	TGTGCCAGCATCTCAGGGACAGGGTTTTATTATGGCTACACCTTC
16	TRBJ2-1	TRBV11-1	once	TRBD2	CASSPPSGRSSNEQFF	TGTGCCAGCAGCCCGCCTAGCGGGAGGTCTTCCAATGAGCAGTTCTTC
13	TRBJ1-3	TRBV12-3/TRBV12-4	-	-	CASSFYSGNTIYF	TGTGCCAGCAGTTTCTACTCTGGAAACACCATATATTTT
14	TRBJ1-1	TRBV6-1	-	-	CASSEPGAPTEAFF	TGTGCCAGCAGTGAACCAGGGGCGCCTACTGAAGCTTTCTTT
16	TRBJ1-5	TRBV27	-	-	CASSLAGLGLNQPQHF	TGTGCCAGCAGTTTGGCGGGGCTGGGTCTAAATCAGCCCCAGCATTTT
16	TRBJ2-1	TRBV11-2	-	-	CASSLELRVKSNEQFF	TGTGCCAGCAGCTTAGAACTCAGGGTGAAAAGCAATGAGCAGTTCTTC
15	TRBJ1-2	TRBV5-6	-	-	CASSPTRQAVYGYTF	TGTGCCAGCAGCCCTACTAGACAGGCTGTCTATGGCTACACCTTC
13	TRBJ2-3	TRBV10-3	-	TRBD2	CAISGNSGRAEYF	TGTGCCATCAGTGGAAATAGCGGGAGGGCCGAATATTTT
19	TRBJ2-2	TRBV24-1	-	TRBD1	CATSELTGGALETIGELFF	TGTGCCACCAGTGAACTTACAGGGGGCGCCTTGGAAACAATCGGGGAGCTGTTTTTT
13	TRBJ1-1	TRBV5-1	-	TRBD1	CASSFAGGTEAFF	TGCGCCAGCAGCTTTGCAGGGGGCACTGAAGCTTTCTTT
12	TRBJ2-1	TRBV5-1	-	-	CASSSGYNEQFF	TGCGCCAGCAGCTCGGGCTACAATGAGCAGTTCTTC
15	TRBJ2-1	TRBV7-2	-	TRBD2	CASRVDSGRAGEQFF	TGTGCCAGCAGGGTAGATAGCGGGAGGGCAGGAGAGCAGTTCTTC
17	TRBJ2-2	TRBV11-3	-	-	CASSSPPGGLDTGELFF	TGTGCCAGCAGCTCCCCTCCCGGGGGGCTGGACACCGGGGAGCTGTTTTTT
14	TRBJ1-5	TRBV5-5	once	TRBD1	CASSKTGGGQPQHF	TGTGCCAGCAGCAAGACAGGGGGCGGTCAGCCCCAGCATTTT
13	TRBJ1-2	TRBV12-3/TRBV12-4	-	-	CASSAGGGDGYTF	TGTGCCTCAAGCGCCGGAGGAGGAGATGGCTACACCTTC
15	TRBJ2-5	TRBV30	-	-	CAWSEGRGRQETQYF	TGTGCCTGGAGTGAGGGGAGGGGGAGACAAGAGACCCAGTACTTC
14	TRBJ2-1	TRBV7-2	-	TRBD1	CASSFGTGQNEQFF	TGTGCCAGCAGCTTCGGGACAGGTCAAAATGAGCAGTTCTTC
16	TRBJ2-7	TRBV7-2	-	TRBD2	CASSLGVGDYTYEQYF	TGTGCCAGCAGCTTAGGCGTGGGGGACTACACCTACGAGCAGTACTTC
15	TRBJ2-5	TRBV25-1	-	TRBD1	CASSAWTGNVETQYF	TGTGCCAGCAGTGCCTGGACAGGGAATGTAGAGACCCAGTACTTC
17	TRBJ2-1	TRBV3-1/TRBV3-2	-	TRBD2	CASSQDPLAGLFDEQFF	TGTGCCAGCAGCCAAGATCCACTAGCGGGACTCTTCGATGAGCAGTTCTTC
16	TRBJ2-6	TRBV19	-	-	CASSRIYSSGANVLTF	TGTGCCAGTAGTAGGATTTACAGCTCTGGGGCCAACGTCCTGACTTTC
14	TRBJ2-5	TRBV7-8	-	TRBD2	CASSLAGGPETQYF	TGTGCCAGCAGCTTAGCGGGAGGGCCCGAGACCCAGTACTTC
14	TRBJ1-5	TRBV24-1	once	-	CATSPNGQNQPQHF	TGTGCCACCAGCCCTAACGGACAAAATCAGCCCCAGCATTTT
13	TRBJ2-7	TRBV2	-	-	CASTLQGGYEQYF	TGTGCCAGCACCCTGCAGGGGGGCTACGAGCAGTACTTC
12	TRBJ1-2	TRBV19	few	-	CASSLATIGYTF	TGTGCCAGTAGTTTAGCAACTATCGGCTACACCTTC
17	TRBJ2-1	TRBV5-6	-	-	CASSLDRRPSTYNEQFF	TGTGCCAGCAGCTTGGATAGGAGGCCTAGTACCTACAATGAGCAGTTCTTC
14	TRBJ2-5	TRBV6-2/TRBV6-3	-	-	CASSYGRARETQYF	TGTGCCAGCAGTTACGGGCGGGCGAGAGAGACCCAGTACTTC
13	TRBJ2-7	TRBV19	-	-	CASSINLVYEQYF	TGTGCCAGTAGTATTAACCTAGTGTACGAGCAGTACTTC
17	TRBJ1-5	TRBV19	-	-	CASSIEARTDRNQPQHF	TGTGCCAGTAGTATAGAGGCCCGGACAGATCGCAATCAGCCCCAGCATTTT